This T cell receptor beta chain was documented in a study of cytotoxic CD8 clonotypes in ibrutinib-treated CLL. At the level of the study: Partial response occurred in some 25 patients and complete response in 2; at median around 66 months, approximately 14 remained remitted and 12 progressed. Study results and limitations: The study sampled sustained-remission and progressing patients at different times. Baseline clonality, above age-matched healthy donor levels, tracked circulating CD8+ T-cell counts. The study found public clonotypes uncommon, contracting or stable on treatment.

To note about this clone: Its target is not known.

Germline V gene lookup returns CDR1 SGDLS and CDR2 YYNGEE. V shed 5 bases and J 1 base; nucleotides not matched to a gene: 6. CDR3 length: 15 amino acids. Produced via immunoSEQ multiplex PCR; TCRdb's table is partial and in-frame only. The repertoire holds some 14,000 clones, with around 48% as singletons. This specimen consisted of PBMCs, obtained at an approximately 22-month disease-progression time point, from a patient treated with ibrutinib. The clonotype was recovered from a human donor with chronic lymphocytic leukemia. The V call is TRBV9, the J call TRBJ2-5, with 9 bases fitting TRBD2. The chain's CDR3 is CASSVGGGVQETQYF. The CDR3, as DNA: TGTGCCAGCAGTGTCGGCGGGGGGGTCCAAGAGACCCAGTACTTC.